This TCR beta chain was observed in a study of blood T cell repertoires in COVID-19. Study overall: COVID-19 samples, acute and convalescent, were from the United States, Italy and Spain.

Generated by immunoSEQ multiplex PCR, the TCRdb table keeps only in-frame clones and is missing some. This sample has more than 250,000 clones, with approximately 86% found just once. With respect to this clone: Being one base from a much bigger clone, this may be a read error. Other nucleotide sequences from this sample produce the same CDR3.

This CDR3 region has 12 residues. Per germline, CDR1 MNHEY and CDR2 SMNVEV (reference sequence). Trimming removed 6 bases at V and 1 base at J, with 6 bases between. The chain couples TRBV27 to TRBJ1-1, with TRBD1 as a possible D gene (5 bases). This TCR was sampled from a human donor in a cohort sampled during active COVID-19. Sequences were obtained from peripheral blood. The CDR3 spells CASSTGNTEAFF. The CDR3 DNA sequence: TGTGCCAGCAGCACAGGGAACACTGAAGCTTTCTTT.